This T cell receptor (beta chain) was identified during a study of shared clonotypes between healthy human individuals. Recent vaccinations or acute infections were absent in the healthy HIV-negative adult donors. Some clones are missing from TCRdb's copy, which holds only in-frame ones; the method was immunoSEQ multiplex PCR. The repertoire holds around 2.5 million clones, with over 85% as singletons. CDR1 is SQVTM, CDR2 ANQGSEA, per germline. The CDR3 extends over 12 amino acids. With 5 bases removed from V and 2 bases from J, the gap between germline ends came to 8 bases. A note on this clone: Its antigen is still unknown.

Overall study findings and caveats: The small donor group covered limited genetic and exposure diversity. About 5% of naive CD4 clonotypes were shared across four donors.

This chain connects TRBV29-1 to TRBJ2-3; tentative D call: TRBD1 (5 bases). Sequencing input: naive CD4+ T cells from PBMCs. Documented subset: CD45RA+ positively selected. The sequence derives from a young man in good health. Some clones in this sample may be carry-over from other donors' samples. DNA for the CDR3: TGCAGCGTTCGACAGTCCACAGATACGCAGTATTTT. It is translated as CSVRQSTDTQYF.